The source of this T cell receptor beta chain is a study of blood T cell repertoires in COVID-19. As for the study in general: Sources were T cells, B-cell-depleted T cells, or PBMCs; the material itself was cDNA or gDNA.

Authors' data handling: Scientists estimated how many nucleated cells there were by amplifying reference gene primers. Sequenced by immunoSEQ multiplex PCR; TCRdb stores in-frame clones only, minus some. V and J calls and clone size follow that table, whereas D and trimming were derived from the DNA. The sample lists around 70,000 clones; around 75% were seen once. This clone was seen repeatedly, ten times or more. Other DNA sequences in this specimen translate into the identical CDR3. The V and J ends lost 6 bases and 5 bases, in that order; junction bases with no gene match: 2. Germline CDR1 ENHRY, CDR2 SYGVKD. The CDR3 contains 12 residues.

This rearrangement joins TRBV10-3 to TRBJ1-1; 8 bases align to TRBD1. This receptor was identified in a man in his 70s with acute or convalescent COVID-19. The sample comprised peripheral blood. The CDR3 DNA sequence: TGTGCCATCAGCACAGGGGGGACTGAAGCTTTCTTT. Translation: CAISTGGTEAFF.